This T cell receptor beta chain was recorded in a study of blood T cell repertoires in COVID-19. The assay was immunoSEQ multiplex PCR, and TCRdb's table has in-frame clones only and misses some. In the table there are some 90,000 clones, around 82% of which are singletons. CDR3 length equals 13 residues. Germline V gene data show CDR1 as MGHRA and CDR2 as YSYEKL. V lost 4 bases, J lost 4 bases, and 8 bases lay in between. This clone was seen a single time. Source material: peripheral blood. The chain links TRBV4-1 to TRBJ2-1; the D gene is possibly TRBD2 (6 bases). This TCR was recovered from a man aged 70 or older with active or convalescent COVID-19. This CDR3 reads CASSPGRYNEQFF. The CDR3 nucleotides are TGCGCCAGCAGCCCCGGGAGATACAATGAGCAGTTCTTC.